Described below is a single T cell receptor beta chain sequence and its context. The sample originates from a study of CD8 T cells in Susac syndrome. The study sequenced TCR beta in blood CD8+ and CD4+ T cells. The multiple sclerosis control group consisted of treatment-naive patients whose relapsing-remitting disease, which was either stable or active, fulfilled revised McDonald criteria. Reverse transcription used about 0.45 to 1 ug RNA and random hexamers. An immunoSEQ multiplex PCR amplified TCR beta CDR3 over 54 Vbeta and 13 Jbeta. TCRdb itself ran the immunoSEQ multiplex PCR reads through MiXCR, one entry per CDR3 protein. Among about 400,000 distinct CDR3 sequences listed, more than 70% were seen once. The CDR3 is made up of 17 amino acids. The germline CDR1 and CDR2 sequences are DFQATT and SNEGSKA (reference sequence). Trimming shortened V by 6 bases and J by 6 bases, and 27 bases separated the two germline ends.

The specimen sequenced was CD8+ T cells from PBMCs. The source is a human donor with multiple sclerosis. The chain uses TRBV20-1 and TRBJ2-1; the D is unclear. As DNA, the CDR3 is TGCAGTGCGGAGATGGCTACTGTAACAGTTAAGGGCAATGAGCAGTTCTTC. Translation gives CSAEMATVTVKGNEQFF.